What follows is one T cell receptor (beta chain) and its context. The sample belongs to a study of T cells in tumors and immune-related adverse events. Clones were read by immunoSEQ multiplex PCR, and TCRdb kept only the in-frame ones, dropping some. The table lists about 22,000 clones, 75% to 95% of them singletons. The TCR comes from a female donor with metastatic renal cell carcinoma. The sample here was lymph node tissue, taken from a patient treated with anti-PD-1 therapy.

CDR3 nucleotide sequence: TGTGCCACCAGCAGAGATCCGAGACAGGGGGCTTGGGAATATGGCTACACCTTC. This encodes CATSRDPRQGAWEYGYTF. The chain uses TRBV15 and TRBJ1-2; 10 bases line up with TRBD1. The trim removed 0 bases at V and 5 bases at J, leaving 12 bases unmatched. The CDR3 runs 18 residues. Germline loops: CDR1 LNHNV, CDR2 YYDKDF (reference sequence).